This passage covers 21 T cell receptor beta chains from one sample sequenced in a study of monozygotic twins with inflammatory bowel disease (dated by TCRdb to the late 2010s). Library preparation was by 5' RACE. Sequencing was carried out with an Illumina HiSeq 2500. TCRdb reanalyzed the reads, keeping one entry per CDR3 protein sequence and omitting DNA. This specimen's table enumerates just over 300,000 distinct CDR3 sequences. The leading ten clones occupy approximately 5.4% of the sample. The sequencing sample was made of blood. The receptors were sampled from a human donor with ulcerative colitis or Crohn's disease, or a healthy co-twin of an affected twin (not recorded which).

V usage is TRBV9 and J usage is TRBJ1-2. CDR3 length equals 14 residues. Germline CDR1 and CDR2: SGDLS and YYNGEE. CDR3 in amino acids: CASSPEAMQSGYTF.

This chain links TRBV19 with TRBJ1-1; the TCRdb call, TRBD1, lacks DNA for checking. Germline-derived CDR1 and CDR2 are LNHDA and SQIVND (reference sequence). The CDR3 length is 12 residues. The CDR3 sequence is CASSPRDREAFF.

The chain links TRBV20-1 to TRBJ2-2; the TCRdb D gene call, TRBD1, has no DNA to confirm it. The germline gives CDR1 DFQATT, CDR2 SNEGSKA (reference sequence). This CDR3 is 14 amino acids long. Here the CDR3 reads CSARRQGLVGELFF.

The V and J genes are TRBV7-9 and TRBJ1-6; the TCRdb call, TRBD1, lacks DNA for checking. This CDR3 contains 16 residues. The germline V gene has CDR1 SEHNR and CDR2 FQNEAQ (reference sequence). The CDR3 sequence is CASSVTTGGRNSPLHF.

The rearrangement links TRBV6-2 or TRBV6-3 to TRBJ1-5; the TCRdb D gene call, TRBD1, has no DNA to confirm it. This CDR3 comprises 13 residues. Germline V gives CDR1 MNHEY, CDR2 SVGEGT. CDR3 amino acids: CASGQTRNQPQHF.

The CDR3 sequence is CASSNIWVDNQPQHF. This chain links TRBV19 with TRBJ1-5. The CDR3 extends over 15 amino acids. Germline V gene sequence: CDR1 LNHDA, CDR2 SQIVND (reference sequence).

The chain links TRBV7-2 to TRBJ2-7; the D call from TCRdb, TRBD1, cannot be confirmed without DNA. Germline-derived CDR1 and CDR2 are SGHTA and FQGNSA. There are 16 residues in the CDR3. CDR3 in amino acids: CASSLESGTGGHEQYF.

CDR3 amino acids: CSADGGNDTQYF. The genes are TRBV29-1 and TRBJ2-3; with no DNA, the TCRdb D assignment of TRBD1 cannot be verified. Germline assignment: CDR1 SQVTM and CDR2 ANQGSEA. The CDR3 contains 12 residues.

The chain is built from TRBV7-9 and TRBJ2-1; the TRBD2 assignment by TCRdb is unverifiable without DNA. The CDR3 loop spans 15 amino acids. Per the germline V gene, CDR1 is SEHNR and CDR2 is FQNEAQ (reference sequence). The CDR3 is CASSLLAGLWNEQFF.

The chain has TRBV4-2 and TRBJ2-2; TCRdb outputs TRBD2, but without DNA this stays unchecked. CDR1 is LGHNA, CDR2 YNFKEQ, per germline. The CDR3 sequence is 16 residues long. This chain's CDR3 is CASSQSASGSTGELFF.

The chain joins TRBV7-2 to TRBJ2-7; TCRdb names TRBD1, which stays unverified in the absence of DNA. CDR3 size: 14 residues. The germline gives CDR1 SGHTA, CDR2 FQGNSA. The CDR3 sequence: CASSSWGGRYEQYF. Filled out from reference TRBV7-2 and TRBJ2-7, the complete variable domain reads GAGVSQSPSNKVTEKGKDVELRCDPISGHTALYWYRQSLGQGLEFLIYFQGNSAPDKSGLPSDRFSAERTGGSVSTLTIQRTQQEDSAVYLCASSSWGGRYEQYFGPGTRLTVT.

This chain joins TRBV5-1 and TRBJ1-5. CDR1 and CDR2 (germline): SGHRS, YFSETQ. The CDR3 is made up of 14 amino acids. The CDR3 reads CASSWDGNNQPQHF.

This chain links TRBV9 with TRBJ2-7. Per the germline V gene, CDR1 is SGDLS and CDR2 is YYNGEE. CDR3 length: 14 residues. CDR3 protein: CASSVDGFSYEQYF.

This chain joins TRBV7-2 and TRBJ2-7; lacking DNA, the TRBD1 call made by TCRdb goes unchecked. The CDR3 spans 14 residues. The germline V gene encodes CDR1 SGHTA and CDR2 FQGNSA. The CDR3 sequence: CASSLDRGEYEQYF.

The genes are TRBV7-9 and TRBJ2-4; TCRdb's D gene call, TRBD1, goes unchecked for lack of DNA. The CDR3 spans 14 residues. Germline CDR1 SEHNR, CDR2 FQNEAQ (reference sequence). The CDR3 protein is CASSPPGQLNIQYF.

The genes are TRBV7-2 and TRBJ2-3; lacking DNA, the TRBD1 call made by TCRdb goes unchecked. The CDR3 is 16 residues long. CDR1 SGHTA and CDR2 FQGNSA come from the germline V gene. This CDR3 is CASSFGGTRVTDTQYF.

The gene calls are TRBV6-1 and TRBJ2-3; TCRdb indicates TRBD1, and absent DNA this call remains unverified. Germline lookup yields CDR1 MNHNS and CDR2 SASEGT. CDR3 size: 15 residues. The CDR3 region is CASRLTGTSTDTQYF.

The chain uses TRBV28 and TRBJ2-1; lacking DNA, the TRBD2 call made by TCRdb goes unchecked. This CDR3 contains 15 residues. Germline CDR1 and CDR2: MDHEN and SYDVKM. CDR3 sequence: CASSPPLAGGREQFF.

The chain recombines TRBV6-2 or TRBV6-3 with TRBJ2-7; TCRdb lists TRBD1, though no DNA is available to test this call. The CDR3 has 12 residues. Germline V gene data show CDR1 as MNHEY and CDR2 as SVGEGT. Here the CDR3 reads CASARITYEQYF.

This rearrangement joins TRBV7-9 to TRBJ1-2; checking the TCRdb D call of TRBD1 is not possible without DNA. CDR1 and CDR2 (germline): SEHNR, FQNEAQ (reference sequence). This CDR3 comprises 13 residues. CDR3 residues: CASSWRDNYGYTF.

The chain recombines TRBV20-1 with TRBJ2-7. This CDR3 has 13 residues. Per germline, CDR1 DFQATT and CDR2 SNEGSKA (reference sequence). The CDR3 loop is CSARLDQYYEQYF.